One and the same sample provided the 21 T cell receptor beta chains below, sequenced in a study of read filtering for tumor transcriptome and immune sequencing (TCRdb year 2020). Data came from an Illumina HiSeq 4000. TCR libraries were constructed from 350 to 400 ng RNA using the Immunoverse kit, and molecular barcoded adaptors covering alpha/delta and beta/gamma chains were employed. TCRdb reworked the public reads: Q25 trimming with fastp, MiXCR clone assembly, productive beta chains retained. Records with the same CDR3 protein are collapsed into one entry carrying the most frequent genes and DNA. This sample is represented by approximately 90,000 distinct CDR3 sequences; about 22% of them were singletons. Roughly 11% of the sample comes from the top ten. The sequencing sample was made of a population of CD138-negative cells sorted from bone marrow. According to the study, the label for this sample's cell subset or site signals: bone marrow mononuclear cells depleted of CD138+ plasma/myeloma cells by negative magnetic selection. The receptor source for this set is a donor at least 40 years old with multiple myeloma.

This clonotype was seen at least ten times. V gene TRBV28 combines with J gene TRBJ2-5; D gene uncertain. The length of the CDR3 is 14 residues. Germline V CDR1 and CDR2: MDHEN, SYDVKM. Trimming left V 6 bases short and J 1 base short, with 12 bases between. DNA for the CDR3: TGTGCCAGCAGGGTCCGGCCAGCCCAAGAGACCCAGTACTTC. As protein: CASRVRPAQETQYF.

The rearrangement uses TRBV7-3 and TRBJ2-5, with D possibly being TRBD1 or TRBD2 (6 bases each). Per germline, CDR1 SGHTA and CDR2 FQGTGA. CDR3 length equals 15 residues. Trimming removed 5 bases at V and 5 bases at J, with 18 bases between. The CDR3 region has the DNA TGTGCCAGCAGCCCGACCGGGACTGGGGGCGAGACCCAGTACTTC. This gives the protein CASSPTGTGGETQYF.

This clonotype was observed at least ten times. CDR3 nucleotides: TGCAGTGCTGCCCAGGGGGCGCTGAAAGATACGCAGTATTTT. Amino acid sequence: CSAAQGALKDTQYF. The chain has TRBV20-1 and TRBJ2-3, with 8 bases aligning to TRBD1. CDR1 is DFQATT and CDR2 is SNEGSKA in the germline V gene (reference sequence). The length of the CDR3 is 14 residues. V shed 5 bases and J 5 bases; nucleotides not matched to a gene: 9.

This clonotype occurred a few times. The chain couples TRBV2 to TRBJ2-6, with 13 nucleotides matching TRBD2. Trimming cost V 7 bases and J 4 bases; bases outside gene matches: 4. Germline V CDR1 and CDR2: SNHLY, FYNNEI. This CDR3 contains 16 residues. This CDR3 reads CASTGTSGTGANVLTF. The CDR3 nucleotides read TGTGCCAGCACCGGGACTAGCGGGACCGGGGCCAACGTCCTGACTTTC.

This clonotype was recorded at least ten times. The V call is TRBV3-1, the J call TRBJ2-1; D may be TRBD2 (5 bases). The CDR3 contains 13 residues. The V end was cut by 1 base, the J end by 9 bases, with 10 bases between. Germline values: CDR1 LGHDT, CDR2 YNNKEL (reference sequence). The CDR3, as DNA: TGTGCCAGCAGCCAAGGGCCGCGGGTTGAGCAGTTCTTC. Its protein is CASSQGPRVEQFF.

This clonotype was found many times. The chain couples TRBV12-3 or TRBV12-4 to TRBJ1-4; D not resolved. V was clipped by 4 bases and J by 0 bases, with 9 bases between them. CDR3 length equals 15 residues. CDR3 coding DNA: TGTGCCAGCAGTTCGTCGCAGACAACTAATGAAAAACTGTTTTTT. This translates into CASSSSQTTNEKLFF.

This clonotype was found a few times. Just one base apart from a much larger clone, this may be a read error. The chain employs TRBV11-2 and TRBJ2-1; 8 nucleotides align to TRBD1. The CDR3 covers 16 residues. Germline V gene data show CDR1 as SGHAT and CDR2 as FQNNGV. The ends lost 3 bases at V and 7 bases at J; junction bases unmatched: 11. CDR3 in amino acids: CASSLTGWTGSNEQFF. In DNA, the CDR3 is TGTGCCAGCAGCTTGACGGGTTGGACAGGGTCGAATGAGCAGTTCTTC.

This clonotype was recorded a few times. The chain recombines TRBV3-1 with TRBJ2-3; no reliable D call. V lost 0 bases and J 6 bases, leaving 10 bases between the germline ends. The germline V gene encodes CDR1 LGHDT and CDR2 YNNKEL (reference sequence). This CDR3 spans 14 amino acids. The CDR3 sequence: CASSQDRARDTQYF. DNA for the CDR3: TGTGCCAGCAGCCAAGATAGGGCGCGGGATACGCAGTATTTT.

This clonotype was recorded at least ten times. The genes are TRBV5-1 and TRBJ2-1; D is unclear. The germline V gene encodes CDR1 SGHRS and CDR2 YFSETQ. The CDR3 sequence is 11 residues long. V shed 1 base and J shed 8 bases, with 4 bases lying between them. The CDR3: CASSLYYEQFF. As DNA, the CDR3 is TGCGCCAGCAGCTTGTACTATGAGCAGTTCTTC.

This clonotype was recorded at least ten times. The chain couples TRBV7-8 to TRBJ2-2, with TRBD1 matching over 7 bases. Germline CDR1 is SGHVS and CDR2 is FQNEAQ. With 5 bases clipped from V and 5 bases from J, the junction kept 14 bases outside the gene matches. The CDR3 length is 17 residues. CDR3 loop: CASSQKRSRGSTGELFF. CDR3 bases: TGTGCCAGCAGCCAGAAGAGGAGCAGGGGGAGTACCGGGGAGCTGTTTTTT.

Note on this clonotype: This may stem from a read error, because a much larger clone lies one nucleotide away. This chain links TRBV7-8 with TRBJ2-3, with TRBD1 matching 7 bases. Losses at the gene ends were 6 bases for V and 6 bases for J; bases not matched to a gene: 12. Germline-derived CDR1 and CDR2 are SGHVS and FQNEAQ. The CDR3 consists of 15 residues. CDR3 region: CASSLSPTGMDTQYF. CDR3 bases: TGTGCCAGCAGTCTAAGCCCGACAGGGATGGATACGCAGTATTTT.

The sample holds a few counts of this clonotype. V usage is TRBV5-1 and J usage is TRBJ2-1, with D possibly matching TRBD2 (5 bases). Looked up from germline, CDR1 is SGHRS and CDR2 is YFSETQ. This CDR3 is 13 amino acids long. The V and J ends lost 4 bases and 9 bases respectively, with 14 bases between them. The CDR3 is CASSLGWRAEQFF. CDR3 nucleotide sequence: TGCGCCAGCAGCCTTGGTTGGCGGGCTGAGCAGTTCTTC.

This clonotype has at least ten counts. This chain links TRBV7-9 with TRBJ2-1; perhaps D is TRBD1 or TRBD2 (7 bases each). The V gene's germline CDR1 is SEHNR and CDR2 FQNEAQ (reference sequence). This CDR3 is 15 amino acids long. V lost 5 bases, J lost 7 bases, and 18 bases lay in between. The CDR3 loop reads CASSHPSRGGNEQFF. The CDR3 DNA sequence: TGTGCCAGCAGCCACCCGTCCAGGGGGGGAAATGAGCAGTTCTTC.

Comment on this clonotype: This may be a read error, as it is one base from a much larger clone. The CDR3 DNA reads as TGTGCCAGCACCTTTTCGTCGGGGTCCTCCTACAATGAGCGGTTCTTC. This codes for CASTFSSGSSYNERFF. This sequence joins TRBV5-4 and TRBJ2-1, with D possibly being TRBD2 (5 bases). The CDR3 has 16 amino acids. Germline CDR1 reads SGHNT; CDR2 reads YYREEE (reference sequence).

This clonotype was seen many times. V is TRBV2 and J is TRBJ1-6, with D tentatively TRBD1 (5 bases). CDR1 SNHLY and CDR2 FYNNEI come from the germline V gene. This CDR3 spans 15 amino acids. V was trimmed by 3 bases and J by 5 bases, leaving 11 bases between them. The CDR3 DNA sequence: TGTGCCAGCAGTGAGCAGGGAGGAAATAATTCACCCCTCCACTTT. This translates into CASSEQGGNNSPLHF.

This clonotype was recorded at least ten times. The CDR3 bases are TGTGCCAGTACACTAGCGGGGGGTAGGAGGGTCAGCTCCTACGAGCAGTACTTC. This codes for CASTLAGGRRVSSYEQYF. V and J are TRBV28 and TRBJ2-7, with 12 bases aligning to TRBD2. This CDR3 has 18 amino acids. The trim removed 9 bases at V and 0 bases at J, leaving 15 bases unmatched. The germline gives CDR1 MDHEN, CDR2 SYDVKM. The entire variable domain, with the rest obtained from reference TRBV28 and TRBJ2-7, is as follows: DVKVTQSSRYLVKRTGEKVFLECVQDMDHENMFWYRQDPGLGLRLIYFSYDVKMKEKGDIPEGYSVSREKKERFSLILESASTNQTSMYLCASTLAGGRRVSSYEQYFGPGTRLTVT.

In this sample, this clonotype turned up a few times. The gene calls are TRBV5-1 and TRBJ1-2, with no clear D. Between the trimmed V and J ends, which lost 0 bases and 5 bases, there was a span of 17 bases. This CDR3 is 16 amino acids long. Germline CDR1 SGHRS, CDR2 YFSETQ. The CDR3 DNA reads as TGCGCCAGCAGCTTGGCCCCCGAGTCCCTAGGGTATGGCTACACCTTC. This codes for CASSLAPESLGYGYTF. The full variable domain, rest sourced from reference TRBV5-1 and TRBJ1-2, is KAGVTQTPRYLIKTRGQQVTLSCSPISGHRSVSWYQQTPGQGLQFLFEYFSETQRNKGNFPGRFSGRQFSNSRSEMNVSTLELGDSALYLCASSLAPESLGYGYTFGSGTRLTVV.

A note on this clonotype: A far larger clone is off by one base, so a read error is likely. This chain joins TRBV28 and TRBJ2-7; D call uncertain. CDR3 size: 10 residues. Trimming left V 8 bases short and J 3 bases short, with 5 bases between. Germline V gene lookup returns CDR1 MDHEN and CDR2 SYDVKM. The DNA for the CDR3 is TGTGCCAGCGGGAACTACGAGCAGTACTTC. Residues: CASGNYEQYF.

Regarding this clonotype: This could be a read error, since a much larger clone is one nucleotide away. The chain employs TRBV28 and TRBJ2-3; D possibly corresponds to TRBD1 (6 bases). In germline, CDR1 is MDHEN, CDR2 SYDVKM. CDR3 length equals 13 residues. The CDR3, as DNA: TGTGCCAGCAGTTTAGATTGGACAGCTACGCAGTATTTT. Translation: CASSLDWTATQYF.

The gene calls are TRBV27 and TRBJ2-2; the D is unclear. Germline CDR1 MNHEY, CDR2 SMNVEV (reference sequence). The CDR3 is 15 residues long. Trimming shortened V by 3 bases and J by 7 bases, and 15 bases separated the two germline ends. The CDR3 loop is CASSFGSGYIGELFF. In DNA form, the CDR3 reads TGTGCCAGCAGTTTCGGTTCCGGGTACATCGGGGAGCTGTTTTTT.

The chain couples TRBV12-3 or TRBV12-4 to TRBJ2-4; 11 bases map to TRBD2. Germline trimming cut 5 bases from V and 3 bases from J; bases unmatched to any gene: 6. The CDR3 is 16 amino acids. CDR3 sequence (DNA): TGTGCCAGCAGTCCTCTAGCGGGGGGTATCAAAAACATTCAGTACTTC. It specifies CASSPLAGGIKNIQYF.